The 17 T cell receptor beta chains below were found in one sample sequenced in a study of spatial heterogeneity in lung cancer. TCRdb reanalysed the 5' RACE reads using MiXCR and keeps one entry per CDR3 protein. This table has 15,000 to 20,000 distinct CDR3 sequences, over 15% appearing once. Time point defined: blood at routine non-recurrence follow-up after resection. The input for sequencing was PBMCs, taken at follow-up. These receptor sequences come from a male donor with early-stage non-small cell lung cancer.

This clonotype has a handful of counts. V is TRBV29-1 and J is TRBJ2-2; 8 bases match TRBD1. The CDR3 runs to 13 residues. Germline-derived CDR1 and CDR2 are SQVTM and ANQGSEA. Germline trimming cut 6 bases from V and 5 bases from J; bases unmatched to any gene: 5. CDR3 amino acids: CSVTGQGTGELFF. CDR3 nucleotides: TGCAGCGTCACTGGACAGGGAACCGGGGAGCTGTTTTTT.

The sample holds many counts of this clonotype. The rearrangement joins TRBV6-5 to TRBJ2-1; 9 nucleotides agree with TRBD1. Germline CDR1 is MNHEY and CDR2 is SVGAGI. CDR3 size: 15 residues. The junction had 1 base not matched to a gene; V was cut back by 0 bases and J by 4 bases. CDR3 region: CASSYSGQGYNEQFF. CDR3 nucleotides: TGTGCCAGCAGTTACTCGGGACAGGGTTACAATGAGCAGTTCTTC.

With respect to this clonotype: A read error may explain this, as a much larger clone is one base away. CDR3 residues: CASSSPGNSWANVLTF. CDR3 in DNA: TGTGCCAGCAGCTCCCCAGGAAACTCTTGGGCCAACGTCCTGACTTTC. This rearrangement joins TRBV7-3 to TRBJ2-6; D remains ambiguous. Germline-derived CDR1 and CDR2 are SGHTA and FQGTGA. The CDR3 sequence is 16 residues long.

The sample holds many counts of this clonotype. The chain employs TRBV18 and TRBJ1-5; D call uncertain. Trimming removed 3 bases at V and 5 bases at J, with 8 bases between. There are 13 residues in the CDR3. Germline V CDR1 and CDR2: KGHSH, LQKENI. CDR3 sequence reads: CASSPEKDQPQHF. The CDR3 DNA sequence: TGTGCCAGCTCACCGGAAAAGGATCAGCCCCAGCATTTT. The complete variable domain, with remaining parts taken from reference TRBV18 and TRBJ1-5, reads NAGVMQNPRHLVRRRGQEARLRCSPMKGHSHVYWYRQLPEEGLKFMVYLQKENIIDESGMPKERFSAEFPKEGPSILRIQQVVRGDSAAYFCASSPEKDQPQHFGDGTRLSIL.

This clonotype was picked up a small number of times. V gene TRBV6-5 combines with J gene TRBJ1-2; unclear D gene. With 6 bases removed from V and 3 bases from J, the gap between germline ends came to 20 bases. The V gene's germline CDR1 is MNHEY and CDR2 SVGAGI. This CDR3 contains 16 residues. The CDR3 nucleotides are TGTGCCAGCAGAGGGAAAACAGCACCAGGAGACTATGGCTACACCTTC. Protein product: CASRGKTAPGDYGYTF.

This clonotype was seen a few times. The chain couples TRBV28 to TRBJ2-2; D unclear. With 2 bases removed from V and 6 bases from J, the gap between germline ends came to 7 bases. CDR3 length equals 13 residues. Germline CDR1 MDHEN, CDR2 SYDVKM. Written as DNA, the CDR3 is TGTGCCAGCAGTTTACGGGTAGCCGGGGAGCTGTTTTTT. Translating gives CASSLRVAGELFF.

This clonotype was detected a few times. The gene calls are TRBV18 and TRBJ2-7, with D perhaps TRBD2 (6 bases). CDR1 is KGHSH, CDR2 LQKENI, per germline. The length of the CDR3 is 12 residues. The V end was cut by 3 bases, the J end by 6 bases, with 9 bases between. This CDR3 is CASSPGGSEQYF. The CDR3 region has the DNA TGTGCCAGCTCACCCGGGGGTAGCGAGCAGTACTTC.

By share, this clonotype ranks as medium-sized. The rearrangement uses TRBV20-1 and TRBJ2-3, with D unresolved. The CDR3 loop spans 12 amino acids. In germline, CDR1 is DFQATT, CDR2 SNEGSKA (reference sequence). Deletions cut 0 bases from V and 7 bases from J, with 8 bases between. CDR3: CSARDHSNTQYF. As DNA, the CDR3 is TGCAGTGCTAGAGATCACAGTAATACGCAGTATTTT.

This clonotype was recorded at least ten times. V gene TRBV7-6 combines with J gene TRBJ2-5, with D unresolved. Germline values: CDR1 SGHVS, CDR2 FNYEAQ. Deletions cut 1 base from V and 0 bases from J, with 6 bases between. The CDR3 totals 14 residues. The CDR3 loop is CASSLGNYQETQYF. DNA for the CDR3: TGTGCCAGCAGCTTAGGGAACTACCAAGAGACCCAGTACTTC. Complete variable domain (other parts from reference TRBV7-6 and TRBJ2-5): GAGVSQSPRYKVTKRGQDVALRCDPISGHVSLYWYRQALGQGPEFLTYFNYEAQQDKSGLPNDRFSAERPEGSISTLTIQRTEQRDSAMYRCASSLGNYQETQYFGPGTRLLVL.

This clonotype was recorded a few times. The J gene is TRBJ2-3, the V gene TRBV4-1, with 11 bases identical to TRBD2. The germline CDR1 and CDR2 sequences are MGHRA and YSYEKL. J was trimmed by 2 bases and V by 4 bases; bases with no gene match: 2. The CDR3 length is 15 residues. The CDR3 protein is CASSLGLAATDTQYF. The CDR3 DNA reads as TGCGCCAGCAGCCTGGGACTAGCGGCCACAGATACGCAGTATTTT.

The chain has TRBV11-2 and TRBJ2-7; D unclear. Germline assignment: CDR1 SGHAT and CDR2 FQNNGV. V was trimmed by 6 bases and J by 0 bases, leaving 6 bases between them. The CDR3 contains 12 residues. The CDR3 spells CASRTDSYEQYF. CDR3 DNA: TGTGCCAGCAGGACGGACTCCTACGAGCAGTACTTC.

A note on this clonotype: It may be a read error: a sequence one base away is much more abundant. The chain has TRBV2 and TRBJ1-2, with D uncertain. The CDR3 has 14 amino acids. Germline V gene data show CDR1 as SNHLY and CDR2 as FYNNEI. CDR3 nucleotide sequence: TGTGCCAGCAGTGTTAGGGCAGCTAACTATGGCTACTCCTTC. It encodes CASSVRAANYGYSF.

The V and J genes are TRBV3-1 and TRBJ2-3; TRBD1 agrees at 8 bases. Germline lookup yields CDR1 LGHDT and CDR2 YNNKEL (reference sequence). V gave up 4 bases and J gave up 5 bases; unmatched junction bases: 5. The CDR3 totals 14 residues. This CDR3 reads CASSPRTGKDTQYF. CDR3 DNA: TGTGCCAGCAGCCCTCGGACAGGGAAAGATACGCAGTATTTT.

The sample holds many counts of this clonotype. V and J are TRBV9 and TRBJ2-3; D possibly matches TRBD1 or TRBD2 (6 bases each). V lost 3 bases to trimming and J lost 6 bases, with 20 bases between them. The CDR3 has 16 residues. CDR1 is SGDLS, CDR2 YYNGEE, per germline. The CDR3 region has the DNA TGTGCCAGCAGCGGCATAATCTGGGGGGCGATCGATACGCAGTATTTT. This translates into CASSGIIWGAIDTQYF. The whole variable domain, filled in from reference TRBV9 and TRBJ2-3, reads DSGVTQTPKHLITATGQRVTLRCSPRSGDLSVYWYQQSLDQGLQFLIQYYNGEERAKGNILERFSAQQFPDLHSELNLSSLELGDSALYFCASSGIIWGAIDTQYFGPGTRLTVL.

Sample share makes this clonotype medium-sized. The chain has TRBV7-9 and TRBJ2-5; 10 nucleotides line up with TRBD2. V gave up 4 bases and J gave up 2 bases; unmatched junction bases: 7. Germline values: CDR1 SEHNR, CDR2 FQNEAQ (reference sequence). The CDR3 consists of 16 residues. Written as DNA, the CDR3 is TGTGCCAGCAGCTATAGTTTAGCGGGGGGTCAAGAGACCCAGTACTTC. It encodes CASSYSLAGGQETQYF.

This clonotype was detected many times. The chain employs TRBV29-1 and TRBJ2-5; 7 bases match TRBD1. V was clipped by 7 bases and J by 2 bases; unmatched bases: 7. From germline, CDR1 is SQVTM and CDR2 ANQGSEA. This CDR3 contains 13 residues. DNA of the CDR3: TGCAGCGCACCGGACAGGTCTCAAGAGACCCAGTACTTC. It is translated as CSAPDRSQETQYF.

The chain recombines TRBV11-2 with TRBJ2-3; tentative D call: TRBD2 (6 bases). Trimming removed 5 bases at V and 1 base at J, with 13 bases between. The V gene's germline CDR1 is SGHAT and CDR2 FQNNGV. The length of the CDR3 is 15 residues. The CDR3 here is CASSPGSGRTDTQYF. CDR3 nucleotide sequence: TGTGCCAGCAGCCCCGGGAGCGGCCGCACAGATACGCAGTATTTT.